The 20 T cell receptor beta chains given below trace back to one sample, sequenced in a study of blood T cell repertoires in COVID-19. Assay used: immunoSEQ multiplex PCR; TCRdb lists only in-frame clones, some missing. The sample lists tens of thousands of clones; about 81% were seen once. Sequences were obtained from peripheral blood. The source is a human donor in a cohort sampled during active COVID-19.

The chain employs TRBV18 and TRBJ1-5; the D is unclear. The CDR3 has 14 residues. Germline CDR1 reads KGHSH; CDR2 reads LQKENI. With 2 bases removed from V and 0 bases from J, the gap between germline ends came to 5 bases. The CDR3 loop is CASSPAYSNQPQHF. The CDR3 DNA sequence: TGTGCCAGCTCACCAGCCTATAGCAATCAGCCCCAGCATTTT.

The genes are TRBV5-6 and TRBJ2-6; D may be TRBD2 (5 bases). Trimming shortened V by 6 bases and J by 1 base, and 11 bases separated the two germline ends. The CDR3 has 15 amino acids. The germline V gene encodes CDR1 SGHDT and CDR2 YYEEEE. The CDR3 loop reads CASTPRGSGANVLTF. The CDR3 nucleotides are TGTGCCAGCACCCCACGGGGATCTGGGGCCAACGTCCTGACTTTC.

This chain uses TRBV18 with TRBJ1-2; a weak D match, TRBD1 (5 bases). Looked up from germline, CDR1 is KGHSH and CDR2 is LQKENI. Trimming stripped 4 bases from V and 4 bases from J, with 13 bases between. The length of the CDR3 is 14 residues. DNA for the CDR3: TGTGCCAGCTCACTAACCGGGACTCCCTATGGCTACACCTTC. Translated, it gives CASSLTGTPYGYTF.

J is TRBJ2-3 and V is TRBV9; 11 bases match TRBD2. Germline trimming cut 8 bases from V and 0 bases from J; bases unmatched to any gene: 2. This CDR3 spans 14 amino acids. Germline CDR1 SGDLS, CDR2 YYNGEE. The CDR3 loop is CASASGGSTDTQYF. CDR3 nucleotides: TGTGCCAGTGCTAGCGGGGGGAGCACAGATACGCAGTATTTT.

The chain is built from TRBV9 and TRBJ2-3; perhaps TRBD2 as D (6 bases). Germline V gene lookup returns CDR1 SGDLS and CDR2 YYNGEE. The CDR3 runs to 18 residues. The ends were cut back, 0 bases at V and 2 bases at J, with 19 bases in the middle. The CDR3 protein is CASSVGGGGSGNTDTQYF. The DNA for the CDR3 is TGTGCCAGCAGCGTAGGGGGAGGTGGGAGCGGTAACACAGATACGCAGTATTTT.

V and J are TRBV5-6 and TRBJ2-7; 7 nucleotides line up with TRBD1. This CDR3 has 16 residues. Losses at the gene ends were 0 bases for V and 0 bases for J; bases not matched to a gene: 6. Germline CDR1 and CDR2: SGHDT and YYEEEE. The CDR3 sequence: CASSLGFGTASYEQYF. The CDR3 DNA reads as TGTGCCAGCAGCTTGGGGTTTGGGACAGCCTCCTACGAGCAGTACTTC. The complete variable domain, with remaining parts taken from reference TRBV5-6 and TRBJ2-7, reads DAGVTQSPTHLIKTRGQQVTLRCSPKSGHDTVSWYQQALGQGPQFIFQYYEEEERQRGNFPDRFSGHQFPNYSSELNVNALLLGDSALYLCASSLGFGTASYEQYFGPGTRLTVT.

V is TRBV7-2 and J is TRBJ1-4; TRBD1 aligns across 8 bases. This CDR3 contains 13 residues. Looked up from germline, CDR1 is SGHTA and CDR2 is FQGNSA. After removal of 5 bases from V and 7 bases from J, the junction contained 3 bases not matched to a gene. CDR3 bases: TGTGCCAGCAGCGTCGACAGGGGTGAAAAACTGTTTTTT. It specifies CASSVDRGEKLFF.

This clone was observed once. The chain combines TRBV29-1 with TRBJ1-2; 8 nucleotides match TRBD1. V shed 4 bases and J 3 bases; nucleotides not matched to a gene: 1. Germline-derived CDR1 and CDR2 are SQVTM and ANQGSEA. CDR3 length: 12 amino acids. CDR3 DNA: TGCAGCGTTGGGACAGGGTACTATGGCTACACCTTC. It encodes CSVGTGYYGYTF.

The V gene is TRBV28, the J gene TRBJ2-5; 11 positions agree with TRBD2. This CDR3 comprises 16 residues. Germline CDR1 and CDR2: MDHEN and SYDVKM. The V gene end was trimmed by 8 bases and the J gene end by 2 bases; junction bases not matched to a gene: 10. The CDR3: CASGTSGSRGQETQYF. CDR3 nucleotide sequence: TGTGCCAGCGGCACTAGCGGGAGTCGAGGGCAAGAGACCCAGTACTTC.

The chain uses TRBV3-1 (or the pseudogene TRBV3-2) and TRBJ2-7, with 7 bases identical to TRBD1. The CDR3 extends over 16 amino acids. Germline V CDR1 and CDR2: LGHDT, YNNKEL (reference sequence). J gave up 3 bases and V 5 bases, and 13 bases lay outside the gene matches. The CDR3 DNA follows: TGTGCCAGCAGCGGATACCGGGACAGCGCTCACTACGAGCAGTACTTC. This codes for CASSGYRDSAHYEQYF.

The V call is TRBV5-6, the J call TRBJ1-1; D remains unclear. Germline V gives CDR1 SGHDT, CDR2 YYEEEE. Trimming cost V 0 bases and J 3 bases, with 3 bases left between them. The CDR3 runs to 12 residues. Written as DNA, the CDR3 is TGTGCCAGCAGCTTGGCGGACACTGAAGCTTTCTTT. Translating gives CASSLADTEAFF. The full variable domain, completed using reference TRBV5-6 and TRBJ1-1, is DAGVTQSPTHLIKTRGQQVTLRCSPKSGHDTVSWYQQALGQGPQFIFQYYEEEERQRGNFPDRFSGHQFPNYSSELNVNALLLGDSALYLCASSLADTEAFFGQGTRLTVV.

Here the CDR3 reads CASSLGLARTGELFF. CDR3 nucleotide sequence: TGTGCCAGCAGCCTAGGACTAGCGAGGACCGGGGAGCTGTTTTTT. The chain carries TRBV5-6 and TRBJ2-2; 9 nucleotides match TRBD2. This CDR3 has 15 residues. The trim removed 4 bases at V and 5 bases at J, leaving 6 bases unmatched. In germline, CDR1 is SGHDT, CDR2 YYEEEE.

The CDR3 loop reads CASSLDRDSYNEQFF. Written as DNA, the CDR3 is TGTGCCAGCAGCTTAGACAGGGACTCCTACAATGAGCAGTTCTTC. This chain joins TRBV7-8 and TRBJ2-1, with D tentatively TRBD1 (6 bases). CDR3 length: 15 amino acids. Germline CDR1 reads SGHVS; CDR2 reads FQNEAQ. V lost 1 base, J lost 0 bases, and 7 bases lay in between.

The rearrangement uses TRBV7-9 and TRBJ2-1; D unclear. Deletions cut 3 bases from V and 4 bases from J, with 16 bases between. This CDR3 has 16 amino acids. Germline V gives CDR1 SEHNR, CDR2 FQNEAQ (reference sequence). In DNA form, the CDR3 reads TGTGCCAGCAGCTTCCCTACTGGCGAGGTTTACAATGAGCAGTTCTTC. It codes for CASSFPTGEVYNEQFF. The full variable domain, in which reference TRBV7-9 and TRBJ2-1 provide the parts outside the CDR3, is DTGVSQNPRHKITKRGQNVTFRCDPISEHNRLYWYRQTLGQGPEFLTYFQNEAQLEKSRLLSDRFSAERPKGSFSTLEIQRTEQGDSAMYLCASSFPTGEVYNEQFFGPGTRLTVL.

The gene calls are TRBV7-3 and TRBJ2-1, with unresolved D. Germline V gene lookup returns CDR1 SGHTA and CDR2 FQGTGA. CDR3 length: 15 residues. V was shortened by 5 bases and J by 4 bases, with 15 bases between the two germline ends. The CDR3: CASSISSDSYNEQFF. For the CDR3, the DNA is TGTGCCAGCAGCATCTCTTCCGACTCATACAATGAGCAGTTCTTC. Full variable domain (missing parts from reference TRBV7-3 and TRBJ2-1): GAGVSQTPSNKVTEKGKYVELRCDPISGHTALYWYRQSLGQGPEFLIYFQGTGAADDSGLPNDRFFAVRPEGSVSTLKIQRTERGDSAVYLCASSISSDSYNEQFFGPGTRLTVL.

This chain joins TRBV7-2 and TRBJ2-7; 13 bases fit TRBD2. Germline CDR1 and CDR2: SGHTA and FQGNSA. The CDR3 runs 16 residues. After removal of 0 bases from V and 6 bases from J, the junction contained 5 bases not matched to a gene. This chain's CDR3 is CASSLAGTSGTSEQYF. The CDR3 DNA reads TGTGCCAGCAGCTTAGCGGGGACTAGCGGGACCAGCGAGCAGTACTTC.

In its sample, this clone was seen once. CDR3 region: CASSPTTSTEAFF. In DNA, the CDR3 is TGTGCCAGCAGCCCGACTACGAGCACTGAAGCTTTCTTT. The chain carries TRBV9 and TRBJ1-1; D ambiguous. Trimming shortened V by 4 bases and J by 4 bases, and 11 bases separated the two germline ends. The V gene's germline CDR1 is SGDLS and CDR2 YYNGEE. The length of the CDR3 is 13 residues.

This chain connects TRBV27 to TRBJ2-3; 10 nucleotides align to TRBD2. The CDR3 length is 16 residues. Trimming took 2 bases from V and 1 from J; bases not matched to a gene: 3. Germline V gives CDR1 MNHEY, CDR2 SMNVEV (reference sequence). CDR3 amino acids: CASSLRTSGGTDTQYF. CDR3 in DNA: TGTGCCAGCAGTTTACGAACTAGCGGGGGCACAGATACGCAGTATTTT.

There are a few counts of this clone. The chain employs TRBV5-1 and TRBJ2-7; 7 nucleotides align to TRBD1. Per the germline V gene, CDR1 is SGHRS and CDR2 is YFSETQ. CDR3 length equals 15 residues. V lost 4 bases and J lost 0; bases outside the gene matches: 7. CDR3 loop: CASSIGQDVSYEQYF. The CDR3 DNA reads TGCGCCAGCAGCATAGGACAGGACGTCTCCTACGAGCAGTACTTC.

The CDR3 protein is CASSQQWGSTDTQYF. DNA for the CDR3: TGCGCCAGCAGCCAACAGTGGGGCAGCACAGATACGCAGTATTTT. The V and J genes are TRBV4-3 and TRBJ2-3; TRBD1 might be the D (5 bases). V was cut by 2 bases and J by 0 bases, with 9 bases left in between. From germline, CDR1 is LGHNA and CDR2 YSLEER. This CDR3 is 15 amino acids long.